One sample yielded the 17 T cell receptor beta chains listed below, sequenced in a study of blood T cell repertoires in COVID-19. Some clones are missing from TCRdb's copy, which holds only in-frame ones; the method was immunoSEQ multiplex PCR. The repertoire consists of approximately 97,000 clones, with 85% occurring once and the leading ten covering about 38%. The sample consisted of peripheral blood. The origin of the receptors is a man at least 80 years old with acute or convalescent COVID-19.

The V call is TRBV28, the J call TRBJ2-7, with 9 bases identical to TRBD2. Germline assignment: CDR1 MDHEN and CDR2 SYDVKM. The CDR3 runs 14 residues. Trimming at V came to 7 bases and at J to 4 bases, leaving 8 bases not matched to a gene. The CDR3: CASTKSGRSYEQYF. Written as DNA, the CDR3 is TGTGCCAGCACGAAAAGCGGGAGGAGTTACGAGCAGTACTTC.

The chain joins TRBV4-2 to TRBJ2-1; 11 bases align to TRBD2. The J segment lost 7 bases and the V segment lost 0 bases, leaving 8 bases of the junction unmatched. Germline assignment: CDR1 LGHNA and CDR2 YNFKEQ. The CDR3 length is 17 residues. The CDR3 loop is CASSQEFGLAGPNEQFF. The DNA of the CDR3 is TGTGCCAGCAGCCAAGAATTTGGACTAGCGGGCCCTAATGAGCAGTTCTTC.

This sequence joins TRBV18 and TRBJ2-7; the match to TRBD2 covers 15 bases. This CDR3 is built from 16 residues. CDR1 is KGHSH and CDR2 is LQKENI in the germline V gene. J was trimmed by 5 bases and V by 5 bases; bases with no gene match: 7. In DNA form, the CDR3 reads TGTGCCAGCTCATCCGGACTAGCGGGAGGGACGAACGAGCAGTACTTC. Translation: CASSSGLAGGTNEQYF.

This clone was counted between two and nine times. This chain uses TRBV7-8 with TRBJ1-3; 8 nucleotides match TRBD1. The CDR3 sequence is 16 residues long. With 3 bases clipped from V and 1 base from J, the junction kept 5 bases outside the gene matches. The germline V gene encodes CDR1 SGHVS and CDR2 FQNEAQ. CDR3 nucleotides: TGTGCCAGCAGCTTGGCAGGGGGCATATCTGGAAACACCATATATTTT. It is translated as CASSLAGGISGNTIYF.

V usage is TRBV9 and J usage is TRBJ2-5, with 8 bases that match TRBD1. The length of the CDR3 is 15 residues. Germline CDR1 reads SGDLS; CDR2 reads YYNGEE. Trimming cost V 4 bases and J 7 bases; bases outside gene matches: 12. The CDR3 region has the DNA TGTGCCAGCAGCCCCCAGGACAGGGCAAGAGTGACCCAGTACTTC. Its protein is CASSPQDRARVTQYF.

This chain uses TRBV7-9 with TRBJ1-2, with TRBD1 matching 9 bases. V lost 1 base to trimming and J lost 7 bases; unmatched junction nucleotides: 10. Germline V CDR1 and CDR2: SEHNR, FQNEAQ (reference sequence). The CDR3 covers 16 residues. CDR3 amino acids: CASSLGSGTGGRGYTF. The CDR3 nucleotides are TGTGCCAGCAGCTTAGGGTCCGGAACAGGGGGCCGTGGCTACACCTTC. Drawing the rest from reference TRBV7-9 and TRBJ1-2, the complete variable domain is DTGVSQNPRHKITKRGQNVTFRCDPISEHNRLYWYRQTLGQGPEFLTYFQNEAQLEKSRLLSDRFSAERPKGSFSTLEIQRTEQGDSAMYLCASSLGSGTGGRGYTFGSGTRLTVV.

The gene calls are TRBV28 and TRBJ1-2; 8 nucleotides line up with TRBD1. Germline V gene data show CDR1 as MDHEN and CDR2 as SYDVKM. J lost 4 bases, V lost 1 base, and 2 bases had no gene match. The CDR3 has 14 residues. CDR3 DNA sequence: TGTGCCAGCAGTTTATATGGGACAGGCTATGGCTACACCTTC. It encodes CASSLYGTGYGYTF.

The V call is TRBV6-2 or TRBV6-3, the J call TRBJ1-5; 7 bases line up with TRBD1. The ends lost 6 bases at V and 3 bases at J; junction bases unmatched: 5. This CDR3 is built from 14 residues. Germline V gene data show CDR1 as MNHEY and CDR2 as SVGEGT. The CDR3 coding sequence is TGTGCCAGCAGCCTGGGACAGCTCAATCAGCCCCAGCATTTT. It translates to CASSLGQLNQPQHF.

Only one count was recorded for this clone. V is TRBV11-1 and J is TRBJ2-3; no clear D gene. V was cut by 5 bases and J by 7 bases, with 13 bases left in between. CDR1 SGHAT and CDR2 FQDESV come from the germline V gene (reference sequence). This CDR3 is 13 amino acids long. This CDR3 is CASSLPSTNTQYF. The DNA of the CDR3 is TGTGCCAGCAGCCTACCCTCCACGAATACGCAGTATTTT.

The CDR3 here is CASSYSGTGINIQYF. CDR3 bases: TGTGCCAGCAGTTACTCGGGGACAGGGATAAACATTCAGTACTTC. V and J are TRBV6-5 and TRBJ2-4, with 9 bases fitting TRBD1. After removal of 0 bases from V and 6 bases from J, the junction contained 3 bases not matched to a gene. The CDR3 spans 15 residues. Germline V lookup: CDR1 MNHEY, CDR2 SVGAGI.

The CDR3, as DNA: TGTGCCAGCAGCCAAGTACTAAACACTGAAGCTTTCTTT. This sequence encodes CASSQVLNTEAFF. The chain carries TRBV3-1 (or the pseudogene TRBV3-2) and TRBJ1-1; no firm D call. This CDR3 has 13 amino acids. CDR1 is LGHDT and CDR2 is YNNKEL in the germline V gene (reference sequence). V dropped 1 base and J dropped 2 bases, with 5 bases sitting between them.

The DNA for the CDR3 is TGTGCCAGCAGCGGAGTAGCGAGCGTCGGCTATGGCTACACCTTC. Translation: CASSGVASVGYGYTF. The chain employs TRBV9 and TRBJ1-2; D unresolved. V was shortened by 3 bases and J by 4 bases, with 16 bases between the two germline ends. CDR3 length equals 15 residues. CDR1 and CDR2 (germline): SGDLS, YYNGEE.

The table lists this clone with a few counts. V usage is TRBV28 and J usage is TRBJ1-1; D gene uncertain. Germline loops: CDR1 MDHEN, CDR2 SYDVKM. The CDR3 has 13 residues. V lost 2 bases and J 1 base, leaving 5 bases between the germline ends. The CDR3, as DNA: TGTGCCAGCAGTTTACAGTCGAACACTGAAGCTTTCTTT. Translation gives CASSLQSNTEAFF.

The V call is TRBV6-2 or TRBV6-3, the J call TRBJ1-1; TRBD1 matches 12 bases. The CDR3 is made up of 18 amino acids. V trimming: 4 bases; J trimming: 2 bases; junction bases outside the gene matches: 11. Germline CDR1 and CDR2: MNHEY and SVGEGT. CDR3 residues: CASSFERDRGLSNTEAFF. The DNA of the CDR3 is TGTGCCAGCAGTTTCGAGCGGGACAGGGGGCTAAGTAACACTGAAGCTTTCTTT.

The V gene is TRBV9, the J gene TRBJ2-7, with 8 bases identical to TRBD2. CDR3 length: 15 amino acids. V was pared by 3 bases and J by 4 bases, with 9 bases of the junction left unmatched. The germline V gene has CDR1 SGDLS and CDR2 YYNGEE. The CDR3 loop is CASSATGTSEYEQYF. CDR3 in DNA: TGTGCCAGCAGCGCAACCGGGACTAGTGAGTACGAGCAGTACTTC.

The V and J genes are TRBV19 and TRBJ2-1; weak D call: TRBD2 (6 bases). This CDR3 is 15 amino acids long. Germline loops: CDR1 LNHDA, CDR2 SQIVND (reference sequence). V dropped 3 bases and J dropped 4 bases, with 13 bases sitting between them. CDR3 bases: TGTGCCAGTAGTATGCCGGGAGTGGGGTACAATGAGCAGTTCTTC. It specifies CASSMPGVGYNEQFF. The full variable domain, with the rest looked up from reference TRBV19 and TRBJ2-1, is DGGITQSPKYLFRKEGQNVTLSCEQNLNHDAMYWYRQDPGQGLRLIYYSQIVNDFQKGDIAEGYSVSREKKESFPLTVTSAQKNPTAFYLCASSMPGVGYNEQFFGPGTRLTVL.

This sequence joins TRBV14 and TRBJ2-3, with D tentatively TRBD2 (5 bases). This CDR3 has 12 residues. The germline V gene encodes CDR1 SGHDN and CDR2 FVKESK. The V and J ends lost 1 base and 8 bases respectively, with 7 bases between them. This chain's CDR3 is CASSQAGLTQYF. CDR3 nucleotide sequence: TGTGCCAGCAGCCAAGCAGGACTTACGCAGTATTTT.